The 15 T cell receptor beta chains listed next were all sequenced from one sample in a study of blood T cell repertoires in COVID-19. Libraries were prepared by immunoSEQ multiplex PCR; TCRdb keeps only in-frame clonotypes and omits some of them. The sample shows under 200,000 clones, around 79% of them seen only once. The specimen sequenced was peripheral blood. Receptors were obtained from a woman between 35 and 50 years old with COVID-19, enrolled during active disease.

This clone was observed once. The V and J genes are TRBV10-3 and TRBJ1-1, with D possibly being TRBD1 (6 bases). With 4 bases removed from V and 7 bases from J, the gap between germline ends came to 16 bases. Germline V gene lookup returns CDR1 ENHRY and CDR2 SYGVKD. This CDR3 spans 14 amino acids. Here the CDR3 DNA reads TGTGCCATCAGTGGGCTACAGGGTGACGGTGAAGCTTTCTTT. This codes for CAISGLQGDGEAFF.

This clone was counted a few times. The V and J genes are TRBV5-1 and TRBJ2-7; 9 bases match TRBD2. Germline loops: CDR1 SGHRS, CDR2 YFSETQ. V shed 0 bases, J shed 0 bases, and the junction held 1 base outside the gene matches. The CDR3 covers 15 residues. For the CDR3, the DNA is TGCGCCAGCAGCTTGGTGACTAGCGGCTCCTACGAGCAGTACTTC. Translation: CASSLVTSGSYEQYF. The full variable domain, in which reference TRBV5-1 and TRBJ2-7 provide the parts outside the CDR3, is KAGVTQTPRYLIKTRGQQVTLSCSPISGHRSVSWYQQTPGQGLQFLFEYFSETQRNKGNFPGRFSGRQFSNSRSEMNVSTLELGDSALYLCASSLVTSGSYEQYFGPGTRLTVT.

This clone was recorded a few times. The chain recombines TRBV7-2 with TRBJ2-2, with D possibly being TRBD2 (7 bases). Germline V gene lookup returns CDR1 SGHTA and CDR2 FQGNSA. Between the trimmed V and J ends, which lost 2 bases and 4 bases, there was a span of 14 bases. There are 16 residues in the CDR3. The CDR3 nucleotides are TGTGCCAGCAGCTTAAATGGGGGGGCCCTCACCGGGGAGCTGTTTTTT. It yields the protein CASSLNGGALTGELFF. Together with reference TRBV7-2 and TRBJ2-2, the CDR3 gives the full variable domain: GAGVSQSPSNKVTEKGKDVELRCDPISGHTALYWYRQSLGQGLEFLIYFQGNSAPDKSGLPSDRFSAERTGGSVSTLTIQRTQQEDSAVYLCASSLNGGALTGELFFGEGSRLTVL.

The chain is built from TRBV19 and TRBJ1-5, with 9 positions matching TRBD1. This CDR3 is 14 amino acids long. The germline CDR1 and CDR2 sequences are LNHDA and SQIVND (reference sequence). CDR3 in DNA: TGTGCTTCTTCCGGGACAGGGAATAATCAGCCCCAGCATTTT. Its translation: CASSGTGNNQPQHF.

The CDR3 loop is CASSEQGTYQPQHF. The CDR3 DNA follows: TGTGCCAGCAGTGAACAGGGGACGTATCAGCCCCAGCATTTT. The rearrangement joins TRBV2 to TRBJ1-5; D may be TRBD1 (6 bases). This CDR3 has 14 residues. V gave up 2 bases and J gave up 5 bases, with 10 bases separating them. The germline CDR1 and CDR2 sequences are SNHLY and FYNNEI. Full variable domain (outside the CDR3, taken from reference TRBV2 and TRBJ1-5): EPEVTQTPSHQVTQMGQEVILRCVPISNHLYFYWYRQILGQKVEFLVSFYNNEISEKSEIFDDQFSVERPDGSNFTLKIRSTKLEDSAMYFCASSEQGTYQPQHFGDGTRLSIL.

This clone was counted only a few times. CDR3 sequence: CASRPGEMLKNQPQHF. CDR3 DNA: TGCGCCAGCCGACCAGGGGAAATGTTGAAGAATCAGCCCCAGCATTTT. The gene calls are TRBV10-1 and TRBJ1-5, with a weak D call TRBD1 (6 bases). The CDR3 has 16 amino acids. V was shortened by 8 bases and J by 4 bases, with 21 bases between the two germline ends. From germline, CDR1 is WNHNN and CDR2 SYGVQD (reference sequence).

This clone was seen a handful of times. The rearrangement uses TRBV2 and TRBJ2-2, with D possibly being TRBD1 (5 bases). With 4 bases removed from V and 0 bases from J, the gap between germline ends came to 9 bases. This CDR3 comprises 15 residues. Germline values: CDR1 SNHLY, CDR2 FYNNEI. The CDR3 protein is CASSGQGTNTGELFF. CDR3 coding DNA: TGTGCCAGCAGTGGTCAGGGCACGAACACCGGGGAGCTGTTTTTT.

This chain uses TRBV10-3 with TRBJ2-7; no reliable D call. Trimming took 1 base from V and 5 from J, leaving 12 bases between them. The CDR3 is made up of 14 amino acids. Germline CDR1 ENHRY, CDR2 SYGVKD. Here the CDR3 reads CAISEYPQADEQYF. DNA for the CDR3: TGTGCCATCAGTGAGTACCCCCAGGCAGACGAGCAGTACTTC.

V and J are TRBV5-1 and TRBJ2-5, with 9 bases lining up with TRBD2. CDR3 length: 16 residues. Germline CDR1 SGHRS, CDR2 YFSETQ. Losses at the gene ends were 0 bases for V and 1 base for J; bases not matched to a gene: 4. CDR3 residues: CASSLGPAGGQETQYF. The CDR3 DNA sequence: TGCGCCAGCAGCTTGGGTCCAGCGGGGGGCCAAGAGACCCAGTACTTC.

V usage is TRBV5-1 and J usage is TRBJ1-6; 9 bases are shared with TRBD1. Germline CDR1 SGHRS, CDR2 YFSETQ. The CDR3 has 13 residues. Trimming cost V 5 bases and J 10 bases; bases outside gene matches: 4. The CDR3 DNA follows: TGCGCCAGCAGGGACAGGGGAAGCTCACCCCTCCACTTT. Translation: CASRDRGSSPLHF.

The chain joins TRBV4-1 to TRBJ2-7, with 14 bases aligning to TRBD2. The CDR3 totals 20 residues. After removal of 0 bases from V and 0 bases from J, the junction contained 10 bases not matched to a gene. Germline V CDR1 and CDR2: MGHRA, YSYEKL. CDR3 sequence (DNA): TGCGCCAGCAGCCAAGAAGGTGCGACCGGACTAGCGGGAGGCTCCTACGAGCAGTACTTC. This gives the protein CASSQEGATGLAGGSYEQYF.

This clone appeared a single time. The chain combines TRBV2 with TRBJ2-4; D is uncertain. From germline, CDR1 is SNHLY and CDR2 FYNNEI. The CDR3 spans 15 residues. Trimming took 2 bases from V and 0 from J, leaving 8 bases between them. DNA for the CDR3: TGTGCCAGCAGTGAACAAGAGGTAGCCAAAAACATTCAGTACTTC. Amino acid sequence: CASSEQEVAKNIQYF.

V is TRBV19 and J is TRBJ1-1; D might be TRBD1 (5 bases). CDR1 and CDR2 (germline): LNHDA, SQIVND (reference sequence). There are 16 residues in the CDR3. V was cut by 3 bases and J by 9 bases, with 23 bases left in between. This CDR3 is CASSIDVTDGPNQAFF. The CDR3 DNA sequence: TGTGCCAGTAGTATTGACGTGACAGACGGACCCAACCAAGCTTTCTTT.

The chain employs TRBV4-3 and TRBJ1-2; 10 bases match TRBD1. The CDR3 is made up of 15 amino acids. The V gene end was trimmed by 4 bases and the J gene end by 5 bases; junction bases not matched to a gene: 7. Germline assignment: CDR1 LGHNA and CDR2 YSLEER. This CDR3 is CASSPRTGGGYGYTF. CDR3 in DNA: TGCGCCAGCAGCCCCCGGACAGGGGGGGGTTATGGCTACACCTTC.

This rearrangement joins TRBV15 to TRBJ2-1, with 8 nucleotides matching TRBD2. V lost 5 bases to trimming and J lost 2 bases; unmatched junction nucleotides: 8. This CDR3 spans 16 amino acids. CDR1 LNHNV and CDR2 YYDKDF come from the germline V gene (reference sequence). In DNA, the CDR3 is TGTGCCACCAGCGGCAGCGGGAGTTTACCCTACAATGAGCAGTTCTTC. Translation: CATSGSGSLPYNEQFF.